This note documents a single TCR beta chain sequence. Its antigen is unidentified. A much larger clone differs from this one at a single base, so this may be a read error. The record originates from a study of T-cell reconstitution after alpha-beta-depleted transplantation in children. Whole-study results and caveats: By about two months after transplant, alpha-beta T cells reportedly arose from several hundred graft clones that had expanded.

This CDR3 is built from 19 residues. During its preparation, the TCRbeta library received unique molecular identifiers. TCRdb processed the PCR reads anew with MiXCR; each CDR3 protein has one entry. The table has around 300,000 distinct CDR3 sequences, approximately 10% seen once. The sequence was obtained from a male patient under 10 years old who had a stem cell transplant for chronic granulomatous disease, so the T cells may come from the graft donor. This material consisted of peripheral blood, taken 180 days after TCRalphabeta/CD19-depleted stem cell transplant. The chain is built from TRBV12-3 or TRBV12-4 and TRBJ2-1; tentatively, D is TRBD2 (5 bases). Here the CDR3 reads CACSPLTIFNPGSYNEQFF. In DNA form, the CDR3 reads TGTGCCTGCAGTCCTCTGACTATTTTCAACCCCGGATCCTACAATGAGCAGTTCTTC.